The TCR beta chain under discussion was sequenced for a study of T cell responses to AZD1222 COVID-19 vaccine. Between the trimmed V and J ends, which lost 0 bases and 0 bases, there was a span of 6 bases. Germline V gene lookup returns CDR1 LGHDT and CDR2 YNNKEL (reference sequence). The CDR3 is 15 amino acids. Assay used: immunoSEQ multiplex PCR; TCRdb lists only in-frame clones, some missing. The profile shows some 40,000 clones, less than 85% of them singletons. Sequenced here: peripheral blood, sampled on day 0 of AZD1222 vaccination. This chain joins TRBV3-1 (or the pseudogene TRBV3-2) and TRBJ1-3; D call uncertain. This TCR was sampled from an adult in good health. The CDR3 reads CASSQEGLSGNTIYF. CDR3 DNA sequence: TGTGCCAGCAGCCAAGAAGGGCTCTCTGGAAACACCATATATTTT.